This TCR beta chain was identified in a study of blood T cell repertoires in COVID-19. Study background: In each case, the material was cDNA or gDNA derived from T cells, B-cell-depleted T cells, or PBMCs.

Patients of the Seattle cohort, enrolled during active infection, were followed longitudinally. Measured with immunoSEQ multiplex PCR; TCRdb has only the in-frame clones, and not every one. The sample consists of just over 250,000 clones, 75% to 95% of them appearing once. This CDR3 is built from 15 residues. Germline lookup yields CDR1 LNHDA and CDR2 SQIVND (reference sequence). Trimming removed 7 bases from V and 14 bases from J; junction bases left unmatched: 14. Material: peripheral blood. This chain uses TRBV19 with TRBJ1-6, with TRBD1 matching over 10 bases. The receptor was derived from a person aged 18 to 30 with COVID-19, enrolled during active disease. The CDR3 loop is CASTAGTGALVALHF. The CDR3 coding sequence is TGTGCCAGTACCGCCGGGACAGGGGCCCTCGTAGCCCTCCACTTT.